Listed below are T cell receptor beta chains from one sample, sequenced in a study of T-cell memory formation after mild COVID-19. TCRdb re-called the 5' RACE reads with MiXCR, one entry per CDR3 protein. This sample has hundreds of thousands of distinct CDR3 sequences, with roughly 17% found just once. The specimen was PBMCs or a T cell subset sorted from them (not recorded which). These receptor sequences come from a man aged 18 to 29 who had mild COVID-19 (a few samples of this study predate the infection). Cell type and time point are not known. CDR3s leave out the opening cysteine and the closing phenylalanine or tryptophan.

TRBJ2-5	TRBV28	ASSWGGETQY
TRBJ2-5	TRBV24-1	ATSDLGFQETQY
TRBJ2-3	TRBV10-2	ASISPGKGGPLRQY
TRBJ1-4	TRBV7-9	ASSLVGEQNVD
TRBJ1-2	TRBV3-1	ASSQYPNGYT
TRBJ2-3	TRBV10-3	AVGLAGGTDTQY
TRBJ2-5	TRBV10-1	ASSEYGTTNQETQY
TRBJ2-5	TRBV27	ASSLRVGLQETQY
TRBJ2-3	TRBV27	ASLGQGTDTQY
TRBJ1-1	TRBV7-9	ASSKRQGVLNTEAF
TRBJ1-1	TRBV5-5	ASSLRSGQGAAF
TRBJ2-6	TRBV5-1	ASSFTGPGSGANVLT
TRBJ2-1	TRBV7-3	ASSLRDRVTYNEQF
TRBJ1-4	TRBV4-3	ASSQWVNEKLF
TRBJ2-7	TRBV4-1	ASSQGQGINYEQY
TRBJ1-5	TRBV5-1	ASSLAGASNQPQH
TRBJ2-3	TRBV6-5	ASSYSHEVAITDTQY
TRBJ1-4	TRBV15	ATGGQGFATNEKLF
TRBJ2-1	TRBV4-3	ASSHDERGGYEQF
TRBJ2-7	TRBV28	ASSSVDRGPRGEQY
TRBJ2-7	TRBV5-1	ASSSSGSYEQY
TRBJ2-5	TRBV12-3/TRBV12-4	ASSPLEYQETQY
TRBJ1-5	TRBV6-5	ASSSGFGNQPQH
TRBJ2-2	TRBV7-2	ASNLASGGTNTGELF